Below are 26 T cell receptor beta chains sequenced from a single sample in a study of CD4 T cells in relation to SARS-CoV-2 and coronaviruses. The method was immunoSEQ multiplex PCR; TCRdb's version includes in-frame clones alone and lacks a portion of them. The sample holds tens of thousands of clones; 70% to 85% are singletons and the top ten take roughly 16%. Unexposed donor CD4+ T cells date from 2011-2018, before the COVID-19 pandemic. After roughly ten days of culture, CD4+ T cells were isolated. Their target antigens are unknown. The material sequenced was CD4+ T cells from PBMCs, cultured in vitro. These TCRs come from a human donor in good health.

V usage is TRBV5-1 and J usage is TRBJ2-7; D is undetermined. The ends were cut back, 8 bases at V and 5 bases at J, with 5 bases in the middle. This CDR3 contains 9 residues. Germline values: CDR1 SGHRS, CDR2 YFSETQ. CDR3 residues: CARGDEQYF. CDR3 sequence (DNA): TGCGCCAGAGGTGACGAGCAGTACTTC.

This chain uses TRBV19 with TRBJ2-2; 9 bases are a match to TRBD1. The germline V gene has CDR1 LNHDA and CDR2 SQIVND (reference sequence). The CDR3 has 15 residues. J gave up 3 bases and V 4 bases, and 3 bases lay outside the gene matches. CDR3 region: CASSRTGVDTGELFF. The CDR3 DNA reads TGTGCCAGTAGTAGGACAGGGGTGGACACCGGGGAGCTGTTTTTT.

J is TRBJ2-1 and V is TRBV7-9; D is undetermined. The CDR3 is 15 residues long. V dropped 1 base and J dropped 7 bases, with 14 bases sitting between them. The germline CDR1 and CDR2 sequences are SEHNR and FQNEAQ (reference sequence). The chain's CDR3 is CASSLVSTPLNEQFF. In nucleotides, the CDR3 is TGTGCCAGCAGCTTAGTTTCTACCCCTCTAAATGAGCAGTTCTTC. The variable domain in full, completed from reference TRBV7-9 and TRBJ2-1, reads DTGVSQNPRHKITKRGQNVTFRCDPISEHNRLYWYRQTLGQGPEFLTYFQNEAQLEKSRLLSDRFSAERPKGSFSTLEIQRTEQGDSAMYLCASSLVSTPLNEQFFGPGTRLTVL.

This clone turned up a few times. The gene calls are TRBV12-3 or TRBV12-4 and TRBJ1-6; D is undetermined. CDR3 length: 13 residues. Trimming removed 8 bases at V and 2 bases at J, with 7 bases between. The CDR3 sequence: CASGPAYNSPLHF. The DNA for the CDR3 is TGTGCCAGCGGTCCAGCCTATAATTCACCCCTCCACTTT.

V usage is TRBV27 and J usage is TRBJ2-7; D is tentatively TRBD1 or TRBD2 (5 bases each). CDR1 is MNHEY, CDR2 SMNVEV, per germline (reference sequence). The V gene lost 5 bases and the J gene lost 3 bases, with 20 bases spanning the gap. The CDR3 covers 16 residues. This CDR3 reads CASSPSKGTPNYEQYF. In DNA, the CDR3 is TGTGCCAGCAGTCCCAGTAAAGGGACCCCAAACTACGAGCAGTACTTC.

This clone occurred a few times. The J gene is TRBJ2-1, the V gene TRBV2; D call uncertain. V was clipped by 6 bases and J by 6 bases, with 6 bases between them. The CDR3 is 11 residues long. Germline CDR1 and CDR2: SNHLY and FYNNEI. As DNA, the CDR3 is TGTGCCAGCAGACAGCCCAATGAGCAGTTCTTC. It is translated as CASRQPNEQFF. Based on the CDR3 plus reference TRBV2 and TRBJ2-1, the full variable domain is EPEVTQTPSHQVTQMGQEVILRCVPISNHLYFYWYRQILGQKVEFLVSFYNNEISEKSEIFDDQFSVERPDGSNFTLKIRSTKLEDSAMYFCASRQPNEQFFGPGTRLTVL.

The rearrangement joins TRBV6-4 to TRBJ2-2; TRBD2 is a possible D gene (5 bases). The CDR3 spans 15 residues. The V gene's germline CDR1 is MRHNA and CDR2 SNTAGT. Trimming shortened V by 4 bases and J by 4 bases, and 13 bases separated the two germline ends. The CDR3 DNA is TGTGCCAGCAGTGTTAATAGCGACGGCACCGGGGAGCTGTTTTTT. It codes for CASSVNSDGTGELFF.

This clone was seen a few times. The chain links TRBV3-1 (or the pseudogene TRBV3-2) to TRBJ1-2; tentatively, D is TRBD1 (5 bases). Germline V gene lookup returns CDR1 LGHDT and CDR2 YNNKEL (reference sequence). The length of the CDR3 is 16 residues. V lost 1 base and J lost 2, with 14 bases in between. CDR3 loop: CASSQAHRGGNYGYTF. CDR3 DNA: TGTGCCAGCAGCCAAGCTCATCGGGGGGGGAACTATGGCTACACCTTC.

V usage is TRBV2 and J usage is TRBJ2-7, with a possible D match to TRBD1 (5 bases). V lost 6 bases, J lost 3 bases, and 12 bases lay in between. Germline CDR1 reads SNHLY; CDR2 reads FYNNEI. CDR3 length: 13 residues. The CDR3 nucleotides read TGTGCCAGCAGGACAGACCAAAGCTACGAGCAGTACTTC. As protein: CASRTDQSYEQYF.

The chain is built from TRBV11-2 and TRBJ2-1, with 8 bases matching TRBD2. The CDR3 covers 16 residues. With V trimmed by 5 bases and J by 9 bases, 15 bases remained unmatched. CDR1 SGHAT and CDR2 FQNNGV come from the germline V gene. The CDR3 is CASSRGSGGPVFEQFF. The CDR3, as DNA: TGTGCCAGCAGCCGAGGTTCGGGGGGGCCGGTTTTTGAGCAGTTCTTC.

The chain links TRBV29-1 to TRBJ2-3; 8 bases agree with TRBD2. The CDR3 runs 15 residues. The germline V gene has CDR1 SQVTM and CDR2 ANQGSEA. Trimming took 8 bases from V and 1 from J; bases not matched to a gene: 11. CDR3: CSFTRGGVGTDTQYF. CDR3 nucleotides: TGCAGCTTTACCCGGGGGGGGGTCGGCACAGATACGCAGTATTTT.

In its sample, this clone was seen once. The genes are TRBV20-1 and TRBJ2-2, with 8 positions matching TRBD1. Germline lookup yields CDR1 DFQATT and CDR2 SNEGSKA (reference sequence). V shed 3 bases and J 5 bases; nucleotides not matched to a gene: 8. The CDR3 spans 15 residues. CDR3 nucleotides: TGCAGTGCTAGTGATAGGACAGGGAGAACCGGGGAGCTGTTTTTT. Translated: CSASDRTGRTGELFF.

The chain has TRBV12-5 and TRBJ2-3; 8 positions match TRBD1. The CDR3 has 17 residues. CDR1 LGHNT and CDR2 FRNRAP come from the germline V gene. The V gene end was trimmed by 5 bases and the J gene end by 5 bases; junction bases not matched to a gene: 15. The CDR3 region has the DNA TGTGCTAGTGGTCCCTACTACCTCAGGGGGCGCGGAGATACGCAGTATTTT. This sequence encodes CASGPYYLRGRGDTQYF.

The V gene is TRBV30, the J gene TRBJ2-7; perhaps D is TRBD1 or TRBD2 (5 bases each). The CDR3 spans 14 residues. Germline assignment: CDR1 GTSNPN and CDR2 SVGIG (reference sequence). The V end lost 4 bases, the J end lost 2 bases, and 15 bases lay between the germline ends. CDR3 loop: CAWTLGTATYEQYF. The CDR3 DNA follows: TGTGCCTGGACCTTGGGGACGGCAACCTACGAGCAGTACTTC.

The CDR3 nucleotides are TGTGCCAGCAGCTTAGGGGGGGCAGAGACCCAGTACTTC. It specifies CASSLGGAETQYF. V usage is TRBV11-2 and J usage is TRBJ2-5; perhaps D is TRBD1 or TRBD2 (6 bases each). The CDR3 has 13 residues. Germline CDR1 reads SGHAT; CDR2 reads FQNNGV. The V end was cut by 1 base, the J end by 4 bases, with 7 bases between. Looking up the rest from reference TRBV11-2 and TRBJ2-5 gives the full variable domain: EAGVAQSPRYKIIEKRQSVAFWCNPISGHATLYWYQQILGQGPKLLIQFQNNGVVDDSQLPKDRFSAERLKGVDSTLKIQPAKLEDSAVYLCASSLGGAETQYFGPGTRLLVL.

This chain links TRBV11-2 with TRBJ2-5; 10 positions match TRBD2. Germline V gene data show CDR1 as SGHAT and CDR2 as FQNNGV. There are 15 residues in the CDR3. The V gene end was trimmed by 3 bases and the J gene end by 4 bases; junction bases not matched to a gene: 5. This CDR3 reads CASSLLAGELETQYF. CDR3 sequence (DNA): TGTGCCAGCAGCTTGCTAGCGGGAGAGTTAGAGACCCAGTACTTC.

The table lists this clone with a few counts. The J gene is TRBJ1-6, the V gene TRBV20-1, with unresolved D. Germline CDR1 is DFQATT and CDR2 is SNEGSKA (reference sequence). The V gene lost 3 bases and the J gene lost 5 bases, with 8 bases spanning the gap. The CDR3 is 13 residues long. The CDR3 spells CSASTGHNSPLHF. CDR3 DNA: TGCAGTGCTAGTACTGGACATAATTCACCCCTCCACTTT.

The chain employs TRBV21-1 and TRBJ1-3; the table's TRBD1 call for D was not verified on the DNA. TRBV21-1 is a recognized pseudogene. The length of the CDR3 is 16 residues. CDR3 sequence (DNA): TGTGCCAGCACCAACTCCACACCCCTCTCTGGAAACACCATATATTTT. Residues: CASTNSTPLSGNTIYF.

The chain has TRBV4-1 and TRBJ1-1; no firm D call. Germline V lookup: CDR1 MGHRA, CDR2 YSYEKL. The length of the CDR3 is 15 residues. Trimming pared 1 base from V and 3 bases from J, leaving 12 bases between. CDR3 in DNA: TGCGCCAGCAGCCAAGCACCGGGGTCCGACACTGAAGCTTTCTTT. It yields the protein CASSQAPGSDTEAFF.

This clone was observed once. For the CDR3, the DNA is TGTGCCAGCAGCTTAAGACCCTCGGAGGGGACAACTAATGAAAAACTGTTTTTT. Translation gives CASSLRPSEGTTNEKLFF. This chain connects TRBV11-2 to TRBJ1-4, with D possibly TRBD1 on 5 matching bases. Germline CDR1 SGHAT, CDR2 FQNNGV. V shed 2 bases and J shed 0 bases, with 16 bases lying between them. The CDR3 is 18 residues long.

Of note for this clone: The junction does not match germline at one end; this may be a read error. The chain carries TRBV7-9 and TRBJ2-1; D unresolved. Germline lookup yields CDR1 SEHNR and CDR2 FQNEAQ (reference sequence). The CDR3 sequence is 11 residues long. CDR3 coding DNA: TGTGCCAGCACCTTACTGGGTGAGCAGTTCTTC. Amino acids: CASTLLGEQFF.

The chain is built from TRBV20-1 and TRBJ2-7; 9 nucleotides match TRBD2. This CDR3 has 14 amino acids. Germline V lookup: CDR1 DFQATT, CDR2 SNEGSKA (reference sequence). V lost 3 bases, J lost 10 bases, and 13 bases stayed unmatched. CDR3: CSASRRREGPVQYF. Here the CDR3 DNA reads TGCAGTGCTAGTAGGCGGCGGGAGGGCCCCGTTCAGTACTTC.

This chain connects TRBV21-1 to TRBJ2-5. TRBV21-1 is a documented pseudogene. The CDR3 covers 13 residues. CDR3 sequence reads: CASRTPQVETQYF. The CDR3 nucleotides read TGTGCCAGCAGGACCCCACAAGTGGAGACCCAGTACTTC.

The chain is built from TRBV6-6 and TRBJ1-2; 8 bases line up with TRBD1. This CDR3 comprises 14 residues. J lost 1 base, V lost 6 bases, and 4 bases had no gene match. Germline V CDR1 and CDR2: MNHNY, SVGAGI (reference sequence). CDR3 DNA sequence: TGTGCCAGCAGCTCGGGACAGGATAACTATGGCTACACCTTC. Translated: CASSSGQDNYGYTF.

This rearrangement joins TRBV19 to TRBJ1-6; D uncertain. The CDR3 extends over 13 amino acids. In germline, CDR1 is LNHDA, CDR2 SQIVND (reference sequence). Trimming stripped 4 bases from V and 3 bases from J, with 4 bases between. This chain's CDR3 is CASSKGYNSPLHF. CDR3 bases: TGTGCCAGTAGTAAAGGCTATAATTCACCCCTCCACTTT.

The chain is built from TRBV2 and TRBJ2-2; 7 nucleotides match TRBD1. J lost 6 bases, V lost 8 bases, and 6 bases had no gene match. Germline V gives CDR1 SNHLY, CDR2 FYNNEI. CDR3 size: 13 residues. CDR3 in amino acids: CASGRDRAGELFF. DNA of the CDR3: TGTGCCAGCGGACGTGACAGGGCCGGGGAGCTGTTTTTT.